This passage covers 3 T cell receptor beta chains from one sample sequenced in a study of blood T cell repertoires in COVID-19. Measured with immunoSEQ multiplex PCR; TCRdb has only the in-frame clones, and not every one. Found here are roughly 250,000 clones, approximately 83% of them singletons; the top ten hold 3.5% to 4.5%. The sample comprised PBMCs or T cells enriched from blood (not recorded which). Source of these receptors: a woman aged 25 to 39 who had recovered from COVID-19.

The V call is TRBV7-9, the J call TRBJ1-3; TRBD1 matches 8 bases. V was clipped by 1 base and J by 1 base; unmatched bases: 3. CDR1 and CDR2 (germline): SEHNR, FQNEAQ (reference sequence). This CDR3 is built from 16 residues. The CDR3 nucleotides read TGTGCCAGCAGCTTAGGGACAGGGCTTTCTGGAAACACCATATATTTT. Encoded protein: CASSLGTGLSGNTIYF.

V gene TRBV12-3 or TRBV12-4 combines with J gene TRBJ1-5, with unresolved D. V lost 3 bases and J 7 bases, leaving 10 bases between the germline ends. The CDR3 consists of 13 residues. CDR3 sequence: CASSFRVEQPQHF. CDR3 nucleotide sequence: TGTGCCAGCAGTTTTCGGGTGGAGCAGCCCCAGCATTTT.

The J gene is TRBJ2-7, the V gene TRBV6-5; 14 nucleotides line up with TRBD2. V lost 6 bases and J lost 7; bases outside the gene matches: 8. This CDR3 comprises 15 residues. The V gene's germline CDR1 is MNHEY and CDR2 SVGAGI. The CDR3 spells CASRGATSGGGEQYF. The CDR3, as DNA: TGTGCCAGCAGAGGGGCGACTAGCGGGGGGGGTGAGCAGTACTTC.